The next 14 T cell receptor beta chains were all read from a single sample in a study. A single record per CDR3 protein comes from TCRdb applying MiXCR to the RT-PCR reads. The repertoire includes almost 700,000 distinct CDR3 sequences, 14% of them detected once, and 3.6% sits in the top ten. Material for sequencing was memory CD4+ T cells from blood. These receptors came from a female donor in good health, serving as a healthy control.

This clonotype came up a few times. This sequence joins TRBV5-1 and TRBJ2-7, with D maybe TRBD2 (6 bases). CDR1 and CDR2 from the germline V gene are SGHRS and YFSETQ. The CDR3 is 12 amino acids. The V end was cut by 3 bases, the J end by 6 bases, with 10 bases between. CDR3 bases: TGCGCCAGCAGCTGGGGGGACGGCGAGCAGTACTTC. Amino acids: CASSWGDGEQYF. The variable domain in full, completed from reference TRBV5-1 and TRBJ2-7, reads KAGVTQTPRYLIKTRGQQVTLSCSPISGHRSVSWYQQTPGQGLQFLFEYFSETQRNKGNFPGRFSGRQFSNSRSEMNVSTLELGDSALYLCASSWGDGEQYFGPGTRLTVT.

This chain uses TRBV12-3 or TRBV12-4 with TRBJ1-1; D is unresolved. Trimming stripped 6 bases from V and 1 base from J, with 12 bases between. The CDR3 runs to 14 residues. CDR3: CASSLIRPNTEAFF. For the CDR3, the DNA is TGTGCCAGCAGCCTAATTCGACCGAACACTGAAGCTTTCTTT.

This clonotype appeared many times. The V and J genes are TRBV10-3 and TRBJ2-4; 7 bases align to TRBD1. The CDR3 loop spans 14 amino acids. Germline values: CDR1 ENHRY, CDR2 SYGVKD. Trimming at V came to 11 bases and at J to 4 bases, leaving 11 bases not matched to a gene. CDR3 residues: CAASTGTEKNIQYF. As DNA, the CDR3 is TGTGCCGCTAGTACCGGGACAGAGAAAAACATTCAGTACTTC.

This clonotype was counted only a few times. The chain employs TRBV5-1 and TRBJ1-1; D gene uncertain. Germline V CDR1 and CDR2: SGHRS, YFSETQ. The length of the CDR3 is 12 residues. V dropped 6 bases and J dropped 0 bases, with 6 bases sitting between them. This CDR3 is CASKDVNTEAFF. The CDR3 DNA sequence: TGCGCCAGCAAGGACGTGAACACTGAAGCTTTCTTT.

This clonotype was observed many times. The rearrangement links TRBV6-5 to TRBJ2-7, with 8 bases matching TRBD1. The CDR3 extends over 15 amino acids. J was trimmed by 1 base and V by 6 bases; bases with no gene match: 8. CDR1 MNHEY and CDR2 SVGAGI come from the germline V gene. This chain's CDR3 is CASSETGGRSYEQYF. In DNA, the CDR3 is TGTGCCAGCAGCGAAACAGGGGGGAGGTCCTACGAGCAGTACTTC.

This clonotype has only a few counts. The chain uses TRBV6-5 and TRBJ2-6; 9 bases line up with TRBD2. Germline V gene sequence: CDR1 MNHEY, CDR2 SVGAGI. The CDR3 totals 17 residues. Unmatched junction bases numbered 2, after V lost 2 bases and J lost 0 bases. The CDR3 coding sequence is TGTGCCAGCAGTTACGCGGGAGGGACCTCTGGGGCCAACGTCCTGACTTTC. It is translated as CASSYAGGTSGANVLTF.

The sample holds a few counts of this clonotype. The J gene is TRBJ2-1, the V gene TRBV10-3; TRBD2 matches 9 bases. This CDR3 comprises 15 residues. Germline-derived CDR1 and CDR2 are ENHRY and SYGVKD. V trimming: 5 bases; J trimming: 4 bases; junction bases outside the gene matches: 6. The CDR3 DNA reads as TGTGCCATCAGTCCTAGCGGGGACCGATACAATGAGCAGTTCTTC. Protein product: CAISPSGDRYNEQFF.

The V call is TRBV7-8, the J call TRBJ1-1; 7 positions match TRBD1. The V segment lost 4 bases and the J segment 4 bases; nucleotides outside the gene matches: 12. Germline CDR1 reads SGHVS; CDR2 reads FQNEAQ. The CDR3 has 16 residues. CDR3 sequence reads: CASSSASGQFITEAFF. The CDR3 DNA reads as TGTGCCAGCAGCTCGGCCTCGGGACAGTTCATCACTGAAGCTTTCTTT.

This clonotype was picked up a small number of times. The rearrangement joins TRBV6-2 or TRBV6-3 to TRBJ1-5; D is ambiguous. Germline V gives CDR1 MNHEY, CDR2 SVGEGT. Trimming took 1 base from V and 4 from J, leaving 5 bases between them. This CDR3 comprises 13 residues. The CDR3 region is CASSYFQNQPQHF. The CDR3 DNA sequence: TGTGCCAGCAGTTACTTCCAGAATCAGCCCCAGCATTTT.

V and J are TRBV20-1 and TRBJ2-1, with TRBD2 as a possible D gene (6 bases). Germline CDR1 and CDR2: DFQATT and SNEGSKA (reference sequence). The CDR3 contains 16 residues. The V and J ends lost 6 bases and 0 bases respectively, with 18 bases between them. CDR3 loop: CSAYDSGLSSYNEQFF. The CDR3 coding sequence is TGCAGTGCCTATGATAGCGGACTCAGCTCCTACAATGAGCAGTTCTTC.

This clonotype has only a few counts. The chain recombines TRBV4-2 with TRBJ2-2, with 14 bases fitting TRBD2. The CDR3 has 18 amino acids. The trim removed 5 bases at V and 0 bases at J, leaving 5 bases unmatched. The germline V gene has CDR1 LGHNA and CDR2 YNFKEQ. The CDR3 is CASSTGLAGAANTGELFF. Written as DNA, the CDR3 is TGTGCCAGCAGCACGGGACTAGCGGGAGCTGCGAACACCGGGGAGCTGTTTTTT.

The chain joins TRBV18 to TRBJ1-3, with D unresolved. Germline-derived CDR1 and CDR2 are KGHSH and LQKENI. This CDR3 spans 11 amino acids. The germline V and J ends were trimmed by 3 bases and 6 bases, with 3 bases remaining between them. CDR3 sequence: CASSPANTIYF. As DNA, the CDR3 is TGTGCCAGCTCACCGGCAAACACCATATATTTT.

This clonotype was observed a handful of times. The chain is built from TRBV12-3 or TRBV12-4 and TRBJ2-1; possibly TRBD1 or TRBD2 for D (5 bases each). The V and J ends lost 6 bases and 6 bases respectively, with 15 bases between them. The CDR3 has 14 amino acids. CDR3 DNA sequence: TGTGCCAGCAGGCAAACAGAGGGGAGCAATGAGCAGTTCTTC. Protein: CASRQTEGSNEQFF.

This clonotype was seen a few times. This chain joins TRBV4-3 and TRBJ1-4; a possible D gene is TRBD1 (5 bases). There are 17 residues in the CDR3. Trimming removed 1 base at V and 4 bases at J, with 16 bases between. Germline CDR1 and CDR2: LGHNA and YSLEER. The CDR3 reads CASSQGAGGSFNEKLFF. As DNA, the CDR3 is TGCGCCAGCAGCCAAGGGGCTGGGGGGAGCTTTAATGAAAAACTGTTTTTT.